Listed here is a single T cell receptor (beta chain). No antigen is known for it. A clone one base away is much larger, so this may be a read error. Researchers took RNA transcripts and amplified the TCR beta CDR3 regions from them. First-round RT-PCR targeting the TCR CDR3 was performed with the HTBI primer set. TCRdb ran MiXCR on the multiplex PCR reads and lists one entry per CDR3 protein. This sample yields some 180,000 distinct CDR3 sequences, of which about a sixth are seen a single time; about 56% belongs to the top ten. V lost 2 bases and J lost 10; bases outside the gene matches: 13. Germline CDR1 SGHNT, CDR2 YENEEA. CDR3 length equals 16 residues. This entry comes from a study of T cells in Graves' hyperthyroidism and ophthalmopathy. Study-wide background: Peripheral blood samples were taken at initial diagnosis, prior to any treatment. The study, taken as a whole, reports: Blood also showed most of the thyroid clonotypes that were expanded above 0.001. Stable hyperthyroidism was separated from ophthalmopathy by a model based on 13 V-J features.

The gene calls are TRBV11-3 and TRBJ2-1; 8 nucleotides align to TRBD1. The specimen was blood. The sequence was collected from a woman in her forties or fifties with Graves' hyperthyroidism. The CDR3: CASSLRTGPTTYEQFF. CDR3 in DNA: TGTGCCAGCAGCTTAAGGACAGGGCCTACTACCTACGAGCAGTTCTTC. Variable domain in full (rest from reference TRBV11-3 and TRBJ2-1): EAGVVQSPRYKIIEKKQPVAFWCNPISGHNTLYWYLQNLGQGPELLIRYENEEAVDDSQLPKDRFSAERLKGVDSTLKIQPAELGDSAVYLCASSLRTGPTTYEQFFGPGTRLTVL.